One sample yielded the 28 T cell receptor beta chains listed below, sequenced in a study of T cell clonality in common variable immunodeficiency. The repertoire was sequenced with immunoSEQ multiplex PCR; TCRdb's copy has only in-frame clones and lacks some. The repertoire has tens of thousands of clones, none seen only once; the ten largest take more than 3%. The sequenced sample was peripheral blood mononuclear cells. The receptors derive from a person aged 18 to 70 in good health.

This clone showed up many times. The read ends 3 residues before the CDR3 terminus; that terminus is restored from the germline J gene. The chain joins TRBV6-2 or TRBV6-3 to TRBJ1-2; D possibly corresponds to TRBD1 (6 bases). The ends were cut back, 6 bases at V and 4 bases at J, with 15 bases in the middle. CDR3 size: 14 residues. Germline V gene data show CDR1 as MNHEY and CDR2 as SVGEGT. Incomplete CDR3 DNA: TGTGCCAGCAGACTACAGGGATTTCTCTATGGC. Encoded protein: CASRLQGFLYG. The entire CDR3 protein reads CASRLQGFLYGYTF.

This clone has ten or more counts. The read ends 3 residues shy of where the CDR3 ends; the end is completed using the germline J gene. The chain recombines TRBV11-2 with TRBJ2-3; D remains unclear. The ends were cut back, 3 bases at V and 5 bases at J, with 3 bases in the middle. Per germline, CDR1 SGHAT and CDR2 FQNNGV. The CDR3 totals 11 residues. The CDR3 is CASSFRDTQYF. CDR3 bases read: TGTGCCAGCAGCTTCCGAGATACG.

This clone was counted many times. The sequenced fragment ends 3 residues before the CDR3 boundary, so the rest is inferred from the germline J gene. V is TRBV3-1 (or the pseudogene TRBV3-2) and J is TRBJ1-2; TRBD1 agrees at 8 bases. The V gene end was trimmed by 5 bases and the J gene end by 4 bases; junction bases not matched to a gene: 9. Germline CDR1 reads LGHDT; CDR2 reads YNNKEL (reference sequence). This CDR3 is built from 15 residues. The covered CDR3 bases are TGTGCCAGCAGCGAAGGGTCAGGGGGCGTCTATGGC. This gives the protein CASSEGSGGVYG. The complete CDR3 protein is CASSEGSGGVYGYTF.

In its sample, this clone was seen many times. The sequence runs out 3 residues before the end of the CDR3; the remainder is reconstructed from the germline J gene. This chain joins TRBV7-9 and TRBJ2-5; 7 nucleotides align to TRBD2. V shed 7 bases, J shed 1 base, and the junction held 3 bases outside the gene matches. The length of the CDR3 is 13 residues. Germline loops: CDR1 SEHNR, CDR2 FQNEAQ (reference sequence). This CDR3 is CASTWGGQETQYF. The sequenced CDR3 bases are TGTGCCAGCACTTGGGGGGGCCAAGAGACC.

Remarks on this clone: The DNA ends 3 residues before the CDR3 does, and the rest of the CDR3 is filled in from the germline J gene. This chain joins TRBV18 and TRBJ1-2; D call uncertain. The CDR3 loop spans 12 amino acids. From germline, CDR1 is KGHSH and CDR2 LQKENI. CDR3 region: CASSEATDTYTF. The DNA read from the CDR3 is TGTGCCAGCTCAGAGGCCACAGATACC.

In its sample, this clone was seen many times. The read ends 3 residues shy of where the CDR3 ends; the end is completed using the germline J gene. The gene calls are TRBV5-1 and TRBJ2-7, with 10 bases matching TRBD2. V shed 3 bases, J shed 0 bases, and the junction held 3 bases outside the gene matches. This CDR3 region has 15 residues. The germline V gene has CDR1 SGHRS and CDR2 YFSETQ. The part of the CDR3 DNA that was read is TGCGCCAGCAGCTCACTAGCGGGACGCTCCTACGAG. As protein: CASSSLAGRSYE. The whole CDR3 protein is CASSSLAGRSYEQYF.

This clone has at least ten counts. The read ends 3 residues early relative to the CDR3; the germline J gene fills the gap. The J gene is TRBJ1-6, the V gene TRBV5-6; D not resolved. Germline V gene lookup returns CDR1 SGHDT and CDR2 YYEEEE. V was trimmed by 4 bases and J by 7 bases, leaving 9 bases between them. CDR3 size: 13 residues. CDR3 region: CASSPAENSPLHF. CDR3 DNA (partial): TGTGCCAGCAGCCCCGCAGAGAATTCACCC.

This clone has at least ten counts. With the read ending 3 residues before the CDR3 end, the germline J gene is used to fill in that end. V is TRBV19 and J is TRBJ1-2; D possibly corresponds to TRBD1 (6 bases). This CDR3 has 14 amino acids. V was trimmed by 6 bases and J by 3 bases, leaving 14 bases between them. Germline CDR1 is LNHDA and CDR2 is SQIVND (reference sequence). Partial CDR3 DNA: TGTGCCAGTAGGCCGGGACACTCCTACTATGGC. Translated, it gives CASRPGHSYYG. The entire CDR3 reads CASRPGHSYYGYTF.

The table lists this clone with many counts. The read terminates 3 residues before the CDR3 end, so the remaining end is supplied by the germline J gene. The V and J genes are TRBV20-1 and TRBJ1-1, with 9 bases that match TRBD1. The CDR3 spans 14 residues. Germline V gene lookup returns CDR1 DFQATT and CDR2 SNEGSKA (reference sequence). V shed 5 bases, J shed 1 base, and the junction held 5 bases outside the gene matches. CDR3 bases read: TGCAGTGCTTACAGGGGGCAGGGGAACACTGAA. Its protein product is CSAYRGQGNTE. The full-length CDR3 reads as CSAYRGQGNTEAFF.

This clone has at least ten counts. The read ends 3 residues before the CDR3 terminus; that terminus is restored from the germline J gene. V gene TRBV19 combines with J gene TRBJ1-1, with a weak D call TRBD1 (6 bases). The CDR3 sequence is 14 residues long. CDR1 and CDR2 (germline): LNHDA, SQIVND (reference sequence). The germline V and J ends were trimmed by 3 bases and 5 bases, with 13 bases remaining between them. The CDR3 sequence: CASSIIGGVTEAFF. Partial CDR3 DNA: TGTGCCAGTAGTATTATAGGGGGGGTTACTGAA.

This clone has ten or more counts. The sequenced fragment ends 3 residues before the CDR3 boundary, so the rest is inferred from the germline J gene. The V call is TRBV4-1, the J call TRBJ2-7, with 7 positions matching TRBD2. The V and J ends lost 1 base and 1 base, in that order; junction bases with no gene match: 7. The CDR3 is made up of 16 amino acids. Germline CDR1 reads MGHRA; CDR2 reads YSYEKL. The CDR3 DNA, read in part, is TGCGCCAGCAGCCAAGGGACGGGGGGAAGGTCCTACGAG. This encodes CASSQGTGGRSYE. Given in full, the CDR3 is CASSQGTGGRSYEQYF.

Points on this clone: The CDR3 is cut off 3 residues early in the read; its end comes from the germline J gene. The chain employs TRBV19 and TRBJ1-2; D is perhaps TRBD1 (5 bases). Germline assignment: CDR1 LNHDA and CDR2 SQIVND (reference sequence). There are 14 residues in the CDR3. CDR3 region: CATHGGTSPHDYTF. Incomplete CDR3 DNA: TGTGCCACCCACGGGGGGACTAGCCCCCATGAC.

This clone has ten or more counts. The read comes to an end 3 residues before the CDR3 does, leaving the germline J gene to fill in the end. The gene calls are TRBV19 and TRBJ2-1, with TRBD2 as a possible D gene (5 bases). The CDR3 has 17 amino acids. Germline CDR1 LNHDA, CDR2 SQIVND (reference sequence). V lost 3 bases to trimming and J lost 0 bases, with 15 bases between them. The CDR3 spells CASSMRAGSSSYNEQFF. Incomplete CDR3 DNA: TGTGCCAGTAGTATGAGGGCTGGCTCGAGCTCCTACAATGAG. Together with reference TRBV19 and TRBJ2-1, the CDR3 gives the full variable domain: DGGITQSPKYLFRKEGQNVTLSCEQNLNHDAMYWYRQDPGQGLRLIYYSQIVNDFQKGDIAEGYSVSREKKESFPLTVTSAQKNPTAFYLCASSMRAGSSSYNEQFFGPGTRLTVL.

This clone appeared many times. The CDR3 extends 3 residues past the end of the read, so its final part is completed from the germline J gene. The V call is TRBV20-1, the J call TRBJ2-2; 8 bases align to TRBD2. CDR1 and CDR2 from the germline V gene are DFQATT and SNEGSKA (reference sequence). The CDR3 has 15 amino acids. V trimming: 5 bases; J trimming: 4 bases; junction bases outside the gene matches: 9. CDR3 DNA (partial): TGCAGTGCTCCCAATCGCGGGAGGAGCACCGGGGAG. Translated: CSAPNRGRSTGE. The whole CDR3 sequence reads CSAPNRGRSTGELFF.

The table lists this clone with many counts. Sequencing ends 3 residues short of the CDR3 end; the germline J gene provides the rest. The genes are TRBV5-4 and TRBJ2-7, with D perhaps matching TRBD2 (5 bases). V lost 4 bases to trimming and J lost 2 bases, with 10 bases between them. The V gene's germline CDR1 is SGHNT and CDR2 YYREEE (reference sequence). This CDR3 is built from 13 residues. The CDR3 bases that were read are TGTGCCAGCAGCCGGACTGGTACCTACGAG. As protein: CASSRTGTYE. The CDR3 in its entirety is CASSRTGTYEQYF.

This clone was seen ten or more times. The CDR3 end lies 3 residues beyond the end of the read and is filled in from the germline J gene. V gene TRBV6-2 or TRBV6-3 combines with J gene TRBJ2-3, with D possibly being TRBD2 (7 bases). The CDR3 consists of 16 residues. CDR1 and CDR2 from the germline V gene are MNHEY and SVGEGT. The CDR3 protein is CASSYSEGGYQETQYF. The sequenced part of the CDR3 DNA is TGTGCCAGCAGTTACTCGGAGGGGGGGTACCAAGAGACG.

This clone was detected ten times or more. One end of the junction varies from germline; a read error may be responsible. The DNA ends 3 residues before the CDR3 does, and the rest of the CDR3 is filled in from the germline J gene. This sequence joins TRBV7-7 and TRBJ2-5; TRBD2 matches at 9 bases. This CDR3 is built from 15 residues. The germline gives CDR1 SSHAT, CDR2 FNYEAQ (reference sequence). CDR3 bases read: TGTGCTAGCAGCCTCGGGGGCGGGGGGGCGGAGACC. This translates into CASSLGGGGAET. From start to end, the CDR3 is CASSLGGGGAETQYF.

This clone was picked up many times. The CDR3 extends 3 residues past the end of the read, so its final part is completed from the germline J gene. V usage is TRBV7-2 and J usage is TRBJ2-5; 8 bases map to TRBD2. Looked up from germline, CDR1 is SGHTA and CDR2 is FQGNSA. Trimming at V came to 5 bases and at J to 4 bases, leaving 3 bases not matched to a gene. This CDR3 region has 13 residues. This CDR3 reads CASSRAGAETQYF. The part of the CDR3 DNA that was read is TGTGCCAGCAGCCGAGCGGGGGCAGAGACC. The whole variable domain, filled in from reference TRBV7-2 and TRBJ2-5, reads GAGVSQSPSNKVTEKGKDVELRCDPISGHTALYWYRQSLGQGLEFLIYFQGNSAPDKSGLPSDRFSAERTGGSVSTLTIQRTQQEDSAVYLCASSRAGAETQYFGPGTRLLVL.

This clone was recorded many times. The read terminates 3 residues before the CDR3 end, so the remaining end is supplied by the germline J gene. The rearrangement links TRBV20-1 to TRBJ2-3; 8 nucleotides match TRBD2. Trimming removed 2 bases from V and 1 base from J; junction bases left unmatched: 14. The CDR3 has 18 amino acids. CDR1 and CDR2 (germline): DFQATT, SNEGSKA (reference sequence). The CDR3 bases that were read are TGCAGTGCTAGATCCCGAGGAGCGGGAGTCGGTCGCACAGATACG. Protein product: CSARSRGAGVGRTDT. The complete CDR3 reads CSARSRGAGVGRTDTQYF.

This clone was found many times. The CDR3 spells CASRPPAQGNSGANVLTF. The sequenced CDR3 bases are TGCGCCAGCAGGCCCCCCGCACAGGGGAACTCTGGGGCCAACGTC. The rearrangement uses TRBV10-1 and TRBJ2-6, with TRBD1 matching 7 bases. The read stops 3 residues short of the end of the CDR3; the missing end is completed from the germline J gene. The CDR3 runs 18 residues. Looked up from germline, CDR1 is WNHNN and CDR2 is SYGVQD (reference sequence). The V segment lost 6 bases and the J segment 0 bases; nucleotides outside the gene matches: 11.

This clone has at least ten counts. The read ends 3 residues shy of where the CDR3 ends; the end is completed using the germline J gene. The chain has TRBV7-3 and TRBJ2-2; 8 positions match TRBD2. The CDR3 length is 15 residues. Germline-derived CDR1 and CDR2 are SGHTA and FQGTGA. V dropped 5 bases and J dropped 7; count of bases not matched to a gene: 9. The CDR3 sequence: CASSPLVAGYGELFF. Incomplete CDR3 DNA: TGTGCCAGCAGCCCCTTGGTAGCGGGGTACGGGGAG.

This clone was observed a handful of times. A junction boundary mismatches the germline segment, possibly from a read error. The read ends 3 residues before the CDR3 terminus; that terminus is restored from the germline J gene. The chain uses TRBV30 and TRBJ1-2; possible D gene TRBD1, 5 bases. The CDR3 loop spans 14 amino acids. Germline V gives CDR1 GTSNPN, CDR2 SVGIG (reference sequence). The CDR3 loop reads CAAGGVLTSYDYTF. Partial CDR3 DNA: TGTGCCGCCGGAGGGGTGTTAACTAGCTATGAC.

This clone was seen many times. The CDR3 goes on 3 residues after the read ends, and that part is filled in from the germline J gene. The chain is built from TRBV29-1 and TRBJ2-3; D is perhaps TRBD2 (7 bases). CDR1 SQVTM and CDR2 ANQGSEA come from the germline V gene. The CDR3 totals 14 residues. Trimming took 1 base from V and 3 from J, leaving 11 bases between them. The DNA read from the CDR3 is TGCAGCGTTGAAGCAAAGGGGGGGACAGATACG. This translates into CSVEAKGGTDT. The full CDR3 reads CSVEAKGGTDTQYF.

This clone was recorded many times. The covered CDR3 bases are TGTGCCAGCAGCTCAGGGCCTAATGAAAAA. Amino acid sequence: CASSSGPNEK. The CDR3 in full is CASSSGPNEKLFF. The J gene is TRBJ1-4, the V gene TRBV7-3; perhaps TRBD1 as D (5 bases). The CDR3 end is not reached by the read, which stops 3 residues before it; the germline J gene fills it in. Germline assignment: CDR1 SGHTA and CDR2 FQGTGA. This CDR3 is 13 amino acids long. The V gene lost 4 bases and the J gene lost 3 bases, with 6 bases spanning the gap.

This clone was counted ten times or more. The read ends 3 residues shy of where the CDR3 ends; the end is completed using the germline J gene. The chain links TRBV30 to TRBJ2-3, with D possibly matching TRBD2 (5 bases). Germline lookup yields CDR1 GTSNPN and CDR2 SVGIG (reference sequence). The length of the CDR3 is 13 residues. CDR3 DNA, as far as it was read: TGTGCCTGGAGTGTGATTAGCGATGGGACG. This sequence encodes CAWSVISDGT. The CDR3 reads in full as CAWSVISDGTQYF.

This clone was observed many times. The CDR3 extends 3 residues past the end of the read, so its final part is completed from the germline J gene. J is TRBJ1-2 and V is TRBV5-1, with D unresolved. The CDR3 totals 14 residues. Trimming took off 3 bases at V and 5 bases at J, with 14 bases between the two ends. Germline V gives CDR1 SGHRS, CDR2 YFSETQ. The part of the CDR3 DNA that was read is TGCGCCAGCAGCTCCCTATCCCCCCCTTATGGC. It codes for CASSSLSPPYG. The whole CDR3 protein is CASSSLSPPYGYTF.

This clone was seen ten or more times. The observed sequence ends 3 residues before the CDR3 terminus, with the missing tail filled in from the germline J gene. The V call is TRBV5-1, the J call TRBJ2-4; a weak D match, TRBD1 (7 bases). Trimming removed 4 bases at V and 6 bases at J, with 17 bases between. This CDR3 has 15 amino acids. The germline V gene encodes CDR1 SGHRS and CDR2 YFSETQ. The CDR3 protein is CASSLEGAPGNIQYF. Incomplete CDR3 DNA: TGCGCCAGCAGCCTGGAGGGGGCGCCAGGAAACATT.

This clone appeared many times. Sequencing ends 3 residues short of the CDR3 end; the germline J gene provides the rest. The V call is TRBV9, the J call TRBJ2-1; D may be TRBD2 (6 bases). V was trimmed by 0 bases and J by 8 bases, leaving 21 bases between them. Germline V gene sequence: CDR1 SGDLS, CDR2 YYNGEE. The CDR3 loop spans 17 amino acids. This CDR3 is CASSVEGGMTGWDEQFF. The CDR3 DNA, read in part, is TGTGCCAGCAGCGTAGAAGGCGGGATGACGGGATGGGATGAG.